A single sample is the source of the 7 T cell receptor beta chains below, sequenced in a study of breast tumors, draining lymph nodes, adjacent tissues. Samples came from axillary lymph nodes draining the breast cancer. TCRdb recomputed calls from the multiplex PCR reads with MiXCR, one row per CDR3 protein. This sample yields roughly 120,000 distinct CDR3 sequences, of which about 20% are seen a single time; approximately 3.5% belongs to the top ten. Sequenced material: axillary lymph node tissue. These receptor sequences come from a female donor with breast cancer. Some clones in this sample may be carry-over from other donors' samples.

This clonotype has ten or more counts. This sequence joins TRBV30 and TRBJ1-5; maybe TRBD1 (6 bases). CDR1 and CDR2 (germline): GTSNPN, SVGIG (reference sequence). This CDR3 comprises 13 residues. Trimming shortened V by 1 base and J by 4 bases, and 8 bases separated the two germline ends. CDR3 loop: CAWSAGQNQPQHF. For the CDR3, the DNA is TGTGCCTGGAGTGCCGGACAGAATCAGCCCCAGCATTTT.

This clonotype was found many times. The genes are TRBV2 and TRBJ2-5; no clear D. Trimming removed 6 bases from V and 4 bases from J, with 15 bases in between. Per the germline V gene, CDR1 is SNHLY and CDR2 is FYNNEI. CDR3 length: 14 residues. The CDR3 region is CASRVHLTGETQYF. CDR3 nucleotides: TGTGCCAGCAGGGTACACCTCACGGGAGAGACCCAGTACTTC. Based on the CDR3 plus reference TRBV2 and TRBJ2-5, the full variable domain is EPEVTQTPSHQVTQMGQEVILRCVPISNHLYFYWYRQILGQKVEFLVSFYNNEISEKSEIFDDQFSVERPDGSNFTLKIRSTKLEDSAMYFCASRVHLTGETQYFGPGTRLLVL.

The sample holds a few counts of this clonotype. A much bigger clone sits one base away, suggesting this may be a read error. This rearrangement joins TRBV7-9 to TRBJ1-2, with D uncertain. Germline loops: CDR1 SEHNR, CDR2 FQNEAQ (reference sequence). CDR3 length: 17 residues. V shed 0 bases and J shed 3 bases, with 17 bases lying between them. CDR3 region: CASSLALDPSRDYGYTF. Here the CDR3 DNA reads TGTGCCAGCAGCTTAGCGTTAGATCCCTCGAGGGACTATGGCTACACCTTC.

There are many counts of this clonotype. J is TRBJ2-2 and V is TRBV7-2; no firm D call. V was shortened by 5 bases and J by 6 bases, with 10 bases between the two germline ends. Germline CDR1 and CDR2: SGHTA and FQGNSA. The CDR3 is 13 residues long. The CDR3 nucleotides are TGTGCCAGCAGCCGACGGTTGGCCGGGGAGCTGTTTTTT. Residues: CASSRRLAGELFF.

This clonotype was detected many times. The V gene is TRBV3-1, the J gene TRBJ2-7; TRBD2 might be the D (5 bases). The CDR3 is made up of 14 amino acids. Trimming removed 2 bases at V and 7 bases at J, with 15 bases between. Germline V gene sequence: CDR1 LGHDT, CDR2 YNNKEL (reference sequence). The CDR3 coding sequence is TGTGCCAGCAGCCAACCCCGGGCCCCGGGGGAGCAGTACTTC. Its translation: CASSQPRAPGEQYF.

In its sample, this clonotype was seen many times. The rearrangement links TRBV9 to TRBJ2-3; no clear D. This CDR3 has 16 residues. Germline lookup yields CDR1 SGDLS and CDR2 YYNGEE. V was trimmed by 4 bases and J by 4 bases, leaving 19 bases between them. Here the CDR3 reads CASSFDGVMEPDTQYF. The CDR3 nucleotides read TGTGCCAGCAGCTTCGACGGTGTCATGGAACCAGATACGCAGTATTTT. The full variable domain, rest sourced from reference TRBV9 and TRBJ2-3, is DSGVTQTPKHLITATGQRVTLRCSPRSGDLSVYWYQQSLDQGLQFLIQYYNGEERAKGNILERFSAQQFPDLHSELNLSSLELGDSALYFCASSFDGVMEPDTQYFGPGTRLTVL.

The chain couples TRBV30 to TRBJ1-4; D not certain. V was trimmed by 0 bases and J by 4 bases, leaving 9 bases between them. The CDR3 covers 14 residues. Germline V gene data show CDR1 as GTSNPN and CDR2 as SVGIG (reference sequence). The CDR3 spells CAWSVGRINEKLFF. The CDR3, as DNA: TGTGCCTGGAGTGTTGGCAGAATTAATGAAAAACTGTTTTTT.